This T cell receptor beta chain emerged from a study of T-cell reconstitution after alpha-beta-depleted transplantation in children (dated by TCRdb to the mid-2010s). Notes on the research overall: The study quantitatively tracked T-cell immune reconstitution after TCRalphabeta/CD19-depleted allogeneic hematopoietic cell transplantation in children using TCR repertoire profiling.

The library was built by means of PCR. The listed sequencing device is Illumina HiSeq 2500. TCR libraries were prepared with molecular barcoding, using unique molecular identifiers to normalize TCRbeta repertoire quantification. TCRdb reworked the public reads: Q25 trimming with fastp, MiXCR clone assembly, productive beta chains retained. Each entry merges the rows of one CDR3 protein and shows their most common DNA and genes. The sample profile shows about 540,000 distinct CDR3 sequences; roughly 18% of them were found once. The ten most abundant clones make up approximately 3% of the sample. V has 1 base trimmed and J has 6 bases trimmed; junction bases matching no gene number 7. There are 14 amino acids in the CDR3, from cysteine to phenylalanine inclusive. Only the CDR3 part of the read is kept: 42 bases, read in frame from the first base. From the germline V gene, CDR1 is SGHRS and CDR2 is YFSETQ.

In the case of this clonotype: There is no known antigen for this receptor. Base qualities are not recorded, but no much larger clone differs from it by a single base.

The rearrangement combines TRBV5-1 with TRBJ2-7, with 7 middle bases fitting TRBD1. The receptor comes from a human donor who donated a stem cell graft to a child with acute lymphoblastic leukemia. Material: PBMCs from the stem cell graft donor, obtained from the stem cell graft. The sequenced DNA is TGCGCCAGCAGCTTGACAGGGGCGCTGGCCGAGCAGTACTTC. This is translated as CASSLTGALAEQYF.